These 30 T cell receptor beta chains share one sample of origin, sequenced in a study of blood T cell repertoires in COVID-19. Generated by immunoSEQ multiplex PCR, the TCRdb table keeps only in-frame clones and is missing some. The table records tens of thousands of clones, approximately 90% of them present only once. The material sequenced was peripheral blood. The origin of the receptors is a man between 60 and 75 years old with acute or convalescent COVID-19.

This clone has a single count. The chain links TRBV12-5 to TRBJ2-6; weak D call: TRBD1 (7 bases). CDR3 length equals 15 residues. From germline, CDR1 is LGHNT and CDR2 FRNRAP. Trimming took off 5 bases at V and 9 bases at J, with 17 bases between the two ends. The CDR3 protein is CASGIPRQGGNVLTF. The CDR3 DNA reads TGTGCTAGTGGTATACCCCGACAGGGAGGCAACGTCCTGACTTTC.

The V call is TRBV24-1, the J call TRBJ1-5, with 8 bases fitting TRBD1. The CDR3 has 16 residues. The junction had 6 bases not matched to a gene; V was cut back by 2 bases and J by 4 bases. Germline-derived CDR1 and CDR2 are KGHDR and SFDVKD. Here the CDR3 reads CATSDYQGACNQPQHF. The CDR3 bases are TGTGCCACCAGTGATTATCAGGGGGCTTGTAATCAGCCCCAGCATTTT.

The gene calls are TRBV24-1 and TRBJ1-3; tentatively, D is TRBD1 (5 bases). The CDR3 length is 17 residues. Trimming took off 7 bases at V and 0 bases at J, with 18 bases between the two ends. Germline V CDR1 and CDR2: KGHDR, SFDVKD. Written as DNA, the CDR3 is TGTGCCACCAGCTCCAGCTCCCCGGGGGTCTCTGGAAACACCATATATTTT. Translation gives CATSSSSPGVSGNTIYF.

The chain recombines TRBV27 with TRBJ1-2; 8 nucleotides line up with TRBD1. Trimming cost V 0 bases and J 6 bases; bases outside gene matches: 3. Looked up from germline, CDR1 is MNHEY and CDR2 is SMNVEV (reference sequence). The CDR3 is 14 amino acids. This chain's CDR3 is CASSLSTGGNGYTF. The DNA for the CDR3 is TGTGCCAGCAGTTTATCCACAGGGGGGAATGGCTACACCTTC.

The chain carries TRBV4-1 and TRBJ1-2; TRBD1 might be the D (5 bases). Trimming took 4 bases from V and 4 from J, leaving 19 bases between them. Germline V gene data show CDR1 as MGHRA and CDR2 as YSYEKL. The CDR3 consists of 16 residues. The CDR3 nucleotides are TGCGCCAGCAGCCTAACAAACCGCACAGGTCGCTATGGCTACACCTTC. Protein sequence: CASSLTNRTGRYGYTF.

The V gene is TRBV6-5, the J gene TRBJ1-1; unclear D gene. This CDR3 is 14 amino acids long. Germline values: CDR1 MNHEY, CDR2 SVGAGI. V was cut by 1 base and J by 5 bases, with 11 bases left in between. The CDR3 is CASSYLRGLTEAFF. The CDR3 DNA sequence: TGTGCCAGCAGTTACTTGCGGGGTTTAACTGAAGCTTTCTTT.

This clone was seen just once. The chain recombines TRBV7-2 with TRBJ2-7; 11 bases align to TRBD1. Germline loops: CDR1 SGHTA, CDR2 FQGNSA. CDR3 length equals 14 residues. V was pared by 8 bases and J by 5 bases, with 8 bases of the junction left unmatched. This CDR3 is CASGQGQGANEQYF. DNA of the CDR3: TGTGCCAGCGGGCAAGGACAGGGGGCGAACGAGCAGTACTTC.

The chain is built from TRBV7-2 and TRBJ1-6; D remains unclear. Trimming removed 5 bases at V and 6 bases at J, with 20 bases between. The CDR3 loop spans 17 amino acids. CDR1 is SGHTA, CDR2 FQGNSA, per germline. Here the CDR3 reads CASSGDFSGSVNSPLHF. In DNA form, the CDR3 reads TGTGCCAGCAGCGGGGATTTCAGCGGGTCTGTTAATTCACCCCTCCACTTT.

V and J are TRBV28 and TRBJ2-2; perhaps TRBD1 as D (5 bases). The germline CDR1 and CDR2 sequences are MDHEN and SYDVKM. Between the trimmed V and J ends, which lost 3 bases and 1 base, there was a span of 12 bases. The CDR3 has 16 residues. As DNA, the CDR3 is TGTGCCAGCAGTTTGAAGTGGCAGGGGAACACCGGGGAGCTGTTTTTT. Protein: CASSLKWQGNTGELFF.

The V and J genes are TRBV19 and TRBJ2-7; no reliable D call. The V gene lost 4 bases and the J gene lost 6 bases, with 10 bases spanning the gap. Per the germline V gene, CDR1 is LNHDA and CDR2 is SQIVND (reference sequence). The CDR3 spans 12 residues. In DNA form, the CDR3 reads TGTGCCAGTAGTAGCAGAGGTTCCGAGCAGTACTTC. It encodes CASSSRGSEQYF.

This clone was detected only once. The same CDR3 also results from other DNA sequences found in this sample. The V call is TRBV6-5, the J call TRBJ1-2; D remains ambiguous. CDR3 length: 14 amino acids. The V end was cut by 6 bases, the J end by 2 bases, with 13 bases between. Germline CDR1 is MNHEY and CDR2 is SVGAGI. The DNA for the CDR3 is TGTGCCAGCAGCCCCTCACGGGTAAACTATGGCTACACCTTC. This gives the protein CASSPSRVNYGYTF.

This sequence joins TRBV16 and TRBJ1-2; possibly TRBD1 for D (5 bases). The CDR3 has 14 residues. CDR1 KGHSY and CDR2 FQNENV come from the germline V gene. V was cut by 3 bases and J by 4 bases, with 12 bases left in between. The CDR3 here is CASSQFQGGYGYTF. In DNA form, the CDR3 reads TGTGCCAGCAGCCAGTTCCAGGGTGGCTATGGCTACACCTTC.

The chain employs TRBV5-1 and TRBJ2-7, with TRBD2 as a possible D gene (6 bases). Deletions cut 2 bases from V and 3 bases from J, with 12 bases between. This CDR3 spans 14 amino acids. CDR1 is SGHRS, CDR2 YFSETQ, per germline. The CDR3 sequence: CASSFGLASYEQYF. DNA of the CDR3: TGCGCCAGCAGCTTTGGTCTAGCGAGCTACGAGCAGTACTTC.

The chain has TRBV5-1 and TRBJ2-5; D not certain. CDR1 is SGHRS and CDR2 is YFSETQ in the germline V gene. The CDR3 sequence is 14 residues long. The V end lost 4 bases, the J end lost 2 bases, and 12 bases lay between the germline ends. In DNA, the CDR3 is TGCGCCAGCAGCCCGGTGGTGATACAAGAGACCCAGTACTTC. It yields the protein CASSPVVIQETQYF.

This chain connects TRBV4-3 to TRBJ1-2; no reliable D call. V gave up 4 bases and J gave up 3 bases, with 15 bases separating them. This CDR3 is 15 amino acids long. Germline assignment: CDR1 LGHNA and CDR2 YSLEER. The CDR3 coding sequence is TGCGCCAGCAGCCCCTCCGGACTGGTAGACTATGGCTACACCTTC. Translated: CASSPSGLVDYGYTF.

This clone appeared once. The genes are TRBV4-1 and TRBJ2-7; possible D gene TRBD1, 6 bases. CDR3 length: 19 amino acids. In germline, CDR1 is MGHRA, CDR2 YSYEKL. Trimming took 2 bases from V and 2 from J, leaving 25 bases between them. The CDR3 loop is CASSQFKGDAGTITYEQYF. The CDR3 nucleotides read TGCGCCAGCAGCCAATTTAAGGGGGACGCCGGGACAATTACCTACGAGCAGTACTTC.

CDR3 nucleotide sequence: TGTGCCACCAGTCCCGGGACAGGGAAAACTAATGAAAAACTGTTTTTT. Its translation is CATSPGTGKTNEKLFF. The rearrangement joins TRBV24-1 to TRBJ1-4, with 9 bases lining up with TRBD1. Germline trimming cut 6 bases from V and 1 base from J; bases unmatched to any gene: 5. The CDR3 consists of 16 residues. CDR1 is KGHDR, CDR2 SFDVKD, per germline.

The chain combines TRBV12-3 or TRBV12-4 with TRBJ1-2; D uncertain. The CDR3 is made up of 12 amino acids. The V gene lost 8 bases and the J gene lost 4 bases, with 11 bases spanning the gap. CDR3 amino acids: CASLSRIYGYTF. CDR3 coding DNA: TGTGCCAGCCTGAGCAGGATCTATGGCTACACCTTC.

A single count supports this clone. The CDR3 nucleotides read TGTGCCAGCAGCCGACTAGCGGGGGGGCCCCGGTACAATGAGCAGTTCTTC. Translating gives CASSRLAGGPRYNEQFF. The chain couples TRBV6-2 or TRBV6-3 to TRBJ2-1, with TRBD2 identical over 14 bases. Germline trimming cut 6 bases from V and 4 bases from J; bases unmatched to any gene: 8. There are 17 residues in the CDR3. Germline V gene data show CDR1 as MNHEY and CDR2 as SVGEGT.

This rearrangement joins TRBV7-8 to TRBJ2-7; 8 bases align to TRBD1. V shed 5 bases and J 6 bases; nucleotides not matched to a gene: 15. Germline lookup yields CDR1 SGHVS and CDR2 FQNEAQ. This CDR3 is 16 amino acids long. CDR3 loop: CASSPSQGVVSFEQYF. CDR3 in DNA: TGTGCCAGCAGCCCCTCACAGGGGGTGGTTTCATTCGAGCAGTACTTC.

The V and J genes are TRBV4-1 and TRBJ2-1, with 12 bases identical to TRBD2. Germline V gene sequence: CDR1 MGHRA, CDR2 YSYEKL. The J segment lost 9 bases and the V segment lost 2 bases, leaving 5 bases of the junction unmatched. The CDR3 spans 15 residues. CDR3: CASSQSLAGGIEQFF. Here the CDR3 DNA reads TGCGCCAGCAGCCAATCCCTAGCGGGGGGGATTGAGCAGTTCTTC.

V usage is TRBV30 and J usage is TRBJ1-6, with D perhaps TRBD1 (5 bases). This CDR3 contains 17 residues. V lost 1 base and J 3 bases, leaving 16 bases between the germline ends. Germline-derived CDR1 and CDR2 are GTSNPN and SVGIG (reference sequence). The CDR3 sequence: CAWSAPPRGNYNSPLHF. CDR3 in DNA: TGTGCCTGGAGTGCCCCCCCAAGGGGAAACTATAATTCACCCCTCCACTTT.

This clone came up a few times. V is TRBV6-2 or TRBV6-3 and J is TRBJ2-2; 7 bases line up with TRBD1. Germline trimming cut 2 bases from V and 5 bases from J; bases unmatched to any gene: 2. The CDR3 length is 14 residues. CDR1 and CDR2 (germline): MNHEY, SVGEGT. In DNA form, the CDR3 reads TGTGCCAGCAGTTACCGACAGGGTACCGGGGAGCTGTTTTTT. Protein sequence: CASSYRQGTGELFF.

The chain is built from TRBV7-8 and TRBJ1-2; no reliable D call. From germline, CDR1 is SGHVS and CDR2 FQNEAQ. The CDR3 loop spans 13 amino acids. V was trimmed by 4 bases and J by 8 bases, leaving 14 bases between them. The CDR3 loop is CASSSTTSRGYTF. The CDR3 nucleotides read TGTGCCAGCAGCTCTACGACCTCTAGAGGCTACACCTTC.

The V call is TRBV20-1, the J call TRBJ2-2, with D unresolved. This CDR3 contains 13 residues. The V gene lost 3 bases and the J gene lost 2 bases, with 7 bases spanning the gap. Germline V lookup: CDR1 DFQATT, CDR2 SNEGSKA (reference sequence). In DNA, the CDR3 is TGCAGTGCTAGTGATTTAAACACCGGGGAGCTGTTTTTT. Translation gives CSASDLNTGELFF.

The chain employs TRBV6-5 and TRBJ2-5, with D unclear. The CDR3 is made up of 10 amino acids. Germline V gene data show CDR1 as MNHEY and CDR2 as SVGAGI. V lost 6 bases and J 5 bases, leaving 4 bases between the germline ends. CDR3 coding DNA: TGTGCCAGCAGCCCGGAGACCCAGTACTTC. Translation: CASSPETQYF.

CDR3 region: CASSQVTANYGYTF. The CDR3, as DNA: TGCGCCAGCAGCCAAGTAACTGCTAACTATGGCTACACCTTC. J is TRBJ1-2 and V is TRBV4-3; D not resolved. V lost 1 base, J lost 0 bases, and 6 bases lay in between. This CDR3 is 14 amino acids long. Looked up from germline, CDR1 is LGHNA and CDR2 is YSLEER.

J is TRBJ2-3 and V is TRBV5-6; D may be TRBD1 (5 bases). Germline lookup yields CDR1 SGHDT and CDR2 YYEEEE. Trimming took off 2 bases at V and 0 bases at J, with 10 bases between the two ends. The CDR3 consists of 15 residues. This CDR3 reads CASSLGQLSTDTQYF. DNA for the CDR3: TGTGCCAGCAGCTTAGGACAACTAAGCACAGATACGCAGTATTTT.

The genes are TRBV30 and TRBJ2-5; D perhaps matches TRBD2 (6 bases). The CDR3 is 12 residues long. V was shortened by 5 bases and J by 5 bases, with 12 bases between the two germline ends. Germline V gene sequence: CDR1 GTSNPN, CDR2 SVGIG (reference sequence). In nucleotides, the CDR3 is TGTGCCTGGGGGGACTTGGGGGAGACCCAGTACTTC. This codes for CAWGDLGETQYF.

J is TRBJ1-2 and V is TRBV2; TRBD1 aligns across 7 bases. The junction had 10 bases not matched to a gene; V was cut back by 7 bases and J by 8 bases. Germline V gene data show CDR1 as SNHLY and CDR2 as FYNNEI. There are 13 residues in the CDR3. Here the CDR3 reads CASTPGQIEGYTF. The CDR3 region has the DNA TGTGCCAGCACTCCGGGACAGATAGAGGGCTACACCTTC.